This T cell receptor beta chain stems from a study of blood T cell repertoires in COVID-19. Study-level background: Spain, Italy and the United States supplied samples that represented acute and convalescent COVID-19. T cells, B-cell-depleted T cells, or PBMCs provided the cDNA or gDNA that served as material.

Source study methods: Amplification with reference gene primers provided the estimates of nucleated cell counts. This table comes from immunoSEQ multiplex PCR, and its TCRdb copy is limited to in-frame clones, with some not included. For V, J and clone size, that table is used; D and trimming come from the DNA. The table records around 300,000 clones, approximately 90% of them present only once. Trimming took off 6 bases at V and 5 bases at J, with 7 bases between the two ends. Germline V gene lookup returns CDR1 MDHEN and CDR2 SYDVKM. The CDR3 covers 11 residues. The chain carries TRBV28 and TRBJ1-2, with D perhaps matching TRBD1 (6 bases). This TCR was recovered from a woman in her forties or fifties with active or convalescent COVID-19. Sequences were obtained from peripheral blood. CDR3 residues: CASRGGYGYTF. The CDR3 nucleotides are TGTGCCAGCAGAGGGGGTTATGGCTACACCTTC.